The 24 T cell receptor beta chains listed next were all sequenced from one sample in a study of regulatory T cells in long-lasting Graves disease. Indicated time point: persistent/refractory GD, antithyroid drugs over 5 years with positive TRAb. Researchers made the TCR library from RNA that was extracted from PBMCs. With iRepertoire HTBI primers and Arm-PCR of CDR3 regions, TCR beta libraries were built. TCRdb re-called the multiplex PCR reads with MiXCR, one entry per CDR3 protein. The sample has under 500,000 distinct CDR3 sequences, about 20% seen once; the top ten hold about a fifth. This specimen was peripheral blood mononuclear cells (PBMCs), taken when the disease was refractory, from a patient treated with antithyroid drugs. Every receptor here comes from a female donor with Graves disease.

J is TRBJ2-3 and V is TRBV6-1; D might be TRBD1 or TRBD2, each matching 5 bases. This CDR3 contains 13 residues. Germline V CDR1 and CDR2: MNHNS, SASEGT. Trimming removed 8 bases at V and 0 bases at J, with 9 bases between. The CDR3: CASEGPSTDTQYF. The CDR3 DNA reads TGTGCCAGCGAGGGGCCTAGCACAGATACGCAGTATTTT.

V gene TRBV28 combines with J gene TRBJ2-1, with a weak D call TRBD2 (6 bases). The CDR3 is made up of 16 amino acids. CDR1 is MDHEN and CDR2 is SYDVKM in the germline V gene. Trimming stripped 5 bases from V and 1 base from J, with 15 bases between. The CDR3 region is CASSDWEAVSYNEQFF. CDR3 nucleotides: TGTGCCAGCAGTGACTGGGAGGCTGTGTCCTACAATGAGCAGTTCTTC.

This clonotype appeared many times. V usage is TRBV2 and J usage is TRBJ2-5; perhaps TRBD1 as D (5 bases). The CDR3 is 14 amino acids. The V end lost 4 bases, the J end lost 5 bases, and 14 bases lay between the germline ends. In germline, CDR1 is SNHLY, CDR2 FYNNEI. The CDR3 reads CASSGVRGRETQYF. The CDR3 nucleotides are TGTGCCAGCAGTGGAGTTAGGGGCCGGGAGACCCAGTACTTC.

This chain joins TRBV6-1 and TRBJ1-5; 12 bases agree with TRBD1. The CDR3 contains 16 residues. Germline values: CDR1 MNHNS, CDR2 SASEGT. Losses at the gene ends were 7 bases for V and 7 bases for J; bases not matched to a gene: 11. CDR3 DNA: TGTGCCAGCAAGAGCCCGGGACAGGGGGCAAGGCAGCCCCAGCATTTT. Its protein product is CASKSPGQGARQPQHF.

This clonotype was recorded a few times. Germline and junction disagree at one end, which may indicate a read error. This CDR3 is CASGLKYTIYF. For the CDR3, the DNA is TGTGCCAGCGGTTTAAAGTACACCATATATTTT. This chain connects TRBV12-3 or TRBV12-4 to TRBJ1-3; unclear D gene. The CDR3 length is 11 residues.

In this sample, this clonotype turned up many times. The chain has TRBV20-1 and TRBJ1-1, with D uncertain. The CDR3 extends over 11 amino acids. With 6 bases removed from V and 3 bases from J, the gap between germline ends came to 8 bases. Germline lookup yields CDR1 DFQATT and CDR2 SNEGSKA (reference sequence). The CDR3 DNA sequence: TGCAGTGCCCCGGACCACACTGAAGCTTTCTTT. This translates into CSAPDHTEAFF.

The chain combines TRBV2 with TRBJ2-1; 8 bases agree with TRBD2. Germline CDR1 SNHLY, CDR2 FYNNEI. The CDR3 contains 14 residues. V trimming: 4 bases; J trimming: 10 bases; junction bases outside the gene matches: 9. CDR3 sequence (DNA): TGTGCCAGCAGTGCCGGGACTAGTCTTCCCGAGCAGTTCTTC. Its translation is CASSAGTSLPEQFF.

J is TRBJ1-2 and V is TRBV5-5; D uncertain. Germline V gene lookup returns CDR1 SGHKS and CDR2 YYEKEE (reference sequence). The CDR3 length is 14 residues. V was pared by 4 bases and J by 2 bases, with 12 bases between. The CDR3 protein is CASSRVDTNYGYTF. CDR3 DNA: TGTGCCAGCAGCAGAGTAGACACGAACTATGGCTACACCTTC.

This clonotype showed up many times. The CDR3 protein is CASSLEVHHQETQYF. The CDR3 DNA reads as TGTGCCAGCAGCTTAGAGGTTCATCACCAAGAGACCCAGTACTTC. The chain joins TRBV11-2 to TRBJ2-5; no reliable D call. V was pared by 0 bases and J by 0 bases, with 8 bases between. Germline V lookup: CDR1 SGHAT, CDR2 FQNNGV. The CDR3 length is 15 residues. The full variable domain, completed using reference TRBV11-2 and TRBJ2-5, is EAGVAQSPRYKIIEKRQSVAFWCNPISGHATLYWYQQILGQGPKLLIQFQNNGVVDDSQLPKDRFSAERLKGVDSTLKIQPAKLEDSAVYLCASSLEVHHQETQYFGPGTRLLVL.

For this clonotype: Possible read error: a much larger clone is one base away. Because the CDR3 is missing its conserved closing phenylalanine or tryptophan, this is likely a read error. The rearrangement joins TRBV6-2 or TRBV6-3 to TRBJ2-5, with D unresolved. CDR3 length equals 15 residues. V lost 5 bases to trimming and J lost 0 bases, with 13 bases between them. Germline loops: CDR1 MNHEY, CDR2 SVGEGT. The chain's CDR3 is CASSEVARYQETQYL. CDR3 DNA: TGTGCCAGCAGTGAAGTGGCCAGGTACCAAGAGACCCAGTACCTC.

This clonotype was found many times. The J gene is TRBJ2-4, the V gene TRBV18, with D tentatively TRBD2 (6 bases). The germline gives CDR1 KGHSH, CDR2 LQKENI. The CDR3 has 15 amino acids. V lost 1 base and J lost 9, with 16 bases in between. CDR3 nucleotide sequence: TGTGCCAGCTCACCACAAAGTAGGGCGCGGGGCATTCAGTACTTC. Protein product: CASSPQSRARGIQYF.

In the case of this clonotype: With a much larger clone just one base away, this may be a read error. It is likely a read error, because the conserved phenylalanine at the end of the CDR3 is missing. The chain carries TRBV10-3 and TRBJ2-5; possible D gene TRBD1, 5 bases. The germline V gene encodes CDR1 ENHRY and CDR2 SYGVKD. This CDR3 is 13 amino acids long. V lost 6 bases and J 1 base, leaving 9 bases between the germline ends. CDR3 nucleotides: TGTGCCATCAGAGGACAAAGCCAAGAGACCCAGTACTCC. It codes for CAIRGQSQETQYS.

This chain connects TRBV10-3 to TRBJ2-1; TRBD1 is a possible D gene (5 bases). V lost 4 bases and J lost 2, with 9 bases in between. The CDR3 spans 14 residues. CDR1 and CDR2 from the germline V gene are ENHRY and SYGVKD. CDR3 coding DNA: TGTGCCATCAGTGGGACACCGACCTACAATGAGCAGTTCTTC. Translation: CAISGTPTYNEQFF.

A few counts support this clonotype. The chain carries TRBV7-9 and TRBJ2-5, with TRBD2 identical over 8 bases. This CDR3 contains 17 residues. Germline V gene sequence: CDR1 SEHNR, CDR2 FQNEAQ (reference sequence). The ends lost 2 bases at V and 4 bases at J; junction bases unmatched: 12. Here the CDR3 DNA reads TGTGCCAGCAGCTTATCCGGCGGGAGGATATTAGGAGAGACCCAGTACTTC. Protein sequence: CASSLSGGRILGETQYF.

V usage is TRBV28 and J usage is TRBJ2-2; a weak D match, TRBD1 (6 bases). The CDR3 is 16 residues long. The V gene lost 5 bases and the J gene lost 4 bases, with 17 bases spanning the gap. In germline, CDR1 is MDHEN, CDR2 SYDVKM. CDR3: CASSNLYYRATGELFF. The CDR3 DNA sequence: TGTGCCAGCAGTAACCTGTACTACAGGGCCACCGGGGAGCTGTTTTTT. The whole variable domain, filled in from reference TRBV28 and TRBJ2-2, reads DVKVTQSSRYLVKRTGEKVFLECVQDMDHENMFWYRQDPGLGLRLIYFSYDVKMKEKGDIPEGYSVSREKKERFSLILESASTNQTSMYLCASSNLYYRATGELFFGEGSRLTVL.

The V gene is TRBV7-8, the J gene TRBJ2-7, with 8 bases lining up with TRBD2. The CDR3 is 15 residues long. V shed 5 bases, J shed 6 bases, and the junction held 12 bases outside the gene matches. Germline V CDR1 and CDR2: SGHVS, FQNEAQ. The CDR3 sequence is CASSGIAGSSLEQYF. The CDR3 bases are TGTGCCAGCAGCGGAATAGCGGGAAGCTCTCTCGAGCAGTACTTC.

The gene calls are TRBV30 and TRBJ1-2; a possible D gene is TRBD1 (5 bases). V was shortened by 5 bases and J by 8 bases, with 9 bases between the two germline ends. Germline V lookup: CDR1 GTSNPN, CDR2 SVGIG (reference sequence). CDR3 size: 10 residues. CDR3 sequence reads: CAWGHRGYTF. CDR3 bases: TGTGCCTGGGGACATCGCGGCTACACCTTC.

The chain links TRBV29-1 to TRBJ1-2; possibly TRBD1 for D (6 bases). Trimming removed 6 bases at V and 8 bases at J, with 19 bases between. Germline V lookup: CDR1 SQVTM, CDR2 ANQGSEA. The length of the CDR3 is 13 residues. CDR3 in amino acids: CSVGNRDKNGYTF. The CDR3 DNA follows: TGCAGCGTCGGGAACAGGGACAAAAACGGCTACACCTTC.

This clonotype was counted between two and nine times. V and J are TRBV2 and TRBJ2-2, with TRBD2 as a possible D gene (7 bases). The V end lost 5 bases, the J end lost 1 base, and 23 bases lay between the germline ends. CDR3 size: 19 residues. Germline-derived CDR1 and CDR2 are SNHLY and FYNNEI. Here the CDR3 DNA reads TGTGCCAGCAGTCCCGGGACAAGAAGCGCTAGCGGGAACACCGGGGAGCTGTTTTTT. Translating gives CASSPGTRSASGNTGELFF.

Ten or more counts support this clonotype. The CDR3 bases are TGTGCCAGCAGCCCGCGGACAGGGATAGAGACCCAGTACTTC. It yields the protein CASSPRTGIETQYF. V gene TRBV3-1 combines with J gene TRBJ2-5; TRBD1 matches 8 bases. This CDR3 contains 14 residues. Germline CDR1 LGHDT, CDR2 YNNKEL (reference sequence). Trimming removed 4 bases from V and 4 bases from J; junction bases left unmatched: 5.

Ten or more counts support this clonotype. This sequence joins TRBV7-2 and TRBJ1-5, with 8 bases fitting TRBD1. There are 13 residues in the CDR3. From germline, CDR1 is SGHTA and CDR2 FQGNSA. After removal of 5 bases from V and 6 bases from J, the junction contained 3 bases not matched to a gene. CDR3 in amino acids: CASSDRGGQPQHF. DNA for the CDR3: TGTGCCAGCAGCGACAGGGGCGGTCAGCCCCAGCATTTT.

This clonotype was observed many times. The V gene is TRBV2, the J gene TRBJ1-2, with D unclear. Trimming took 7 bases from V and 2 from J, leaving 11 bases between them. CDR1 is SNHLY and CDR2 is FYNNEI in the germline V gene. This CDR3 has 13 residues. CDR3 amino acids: CASNSADNYGYTF. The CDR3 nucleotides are TGTGCCAGCAATAGCGCCGACAACTATGGCTACACCTTC.

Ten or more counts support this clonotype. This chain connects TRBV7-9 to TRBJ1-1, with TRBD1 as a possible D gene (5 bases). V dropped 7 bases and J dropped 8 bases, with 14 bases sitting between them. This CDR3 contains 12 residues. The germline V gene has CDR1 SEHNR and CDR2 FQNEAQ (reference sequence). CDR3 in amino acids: CASNGRGEEAFF. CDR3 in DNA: TGTGCCAGCAATGGCCGAGGGGAAGAAGCTTTCTTT.

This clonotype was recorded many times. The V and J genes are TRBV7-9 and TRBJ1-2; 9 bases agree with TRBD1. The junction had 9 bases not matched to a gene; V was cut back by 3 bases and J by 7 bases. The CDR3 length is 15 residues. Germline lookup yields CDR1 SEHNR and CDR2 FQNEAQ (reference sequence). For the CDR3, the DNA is TGTGCCAGCAGCTTTCCGGGACAGGGAGTAGGTGGCTACACCTTC. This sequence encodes CASSFPGQGVGGYTF.